This T cell receptor beta chain was found in a study of T cells in localized non-small cell lung cancer. The germline V gene has CDR1 SGHDT and CDR2 YYEEEE. V dropped 3 bases and J dropped 7; count of bases not matched to a gene: 3. The CDR3 extends over 12 amino acids. Findings of the study overall: Adjacent lung tissue had a median approximately 61 of the top 100 clones found in the tumor. Adjacent uninvolved lung had the highest clonality, suggesting focused antigen responses. The study linked higher blood T cell density to longer overall survival. Because researchers sequenced only one region of the tumor, heterogeneity is still possible.

This clone occurred once. The antigen is not known. Profiling relied on immunoSEQ multiplex PCR, and the TCRdb table lists in-frame clones only, not all of them. The sample includes almost 30,000 clones, 88% of them seen just once. The chain joins TRBV5-6 to TRBJ1-1; 7 bases are a match to TRBD1. Material: peripheral blood, obtained before any cancer treatment. This TCR was recovered from a female donor over 55 with stage III squamous cell lung carcinoma. The CDR3 spells CASSWRDSEAFF. CDR3 bases: TGTGCCAGCAGCTGGCGGGACAGTGAAGCTTTCTTT.